These T cell receptor beta chains were read from a single sample in a study of T-cell memory formation after mild COVID-19. MiXCR, applied by TCRdb to the 5' RACE reads, yields one record per CDR3 protein. In the table there are 400,000 or so distinct CDR3 sequences, 20% of which are singletons. Sequenced sample: PBMCs or a T cell subset sorted from them (not recorded which). All receptors derive from an adult woman who had mild COVID-19 (a few samples of this study predate the infection). Cell type and time point are not known. CDR3s include the opening cysteine and the closing phenylalanine or tryptophan. Fields, in order: J gene, D gene, V gene, clone size, CDR3 DNA, CDR3 protein. D genes are given only for firm matches. A row's size may be missing; if present it is once, few, many or a size class.

j_gene: TRBJ2-2; d_gene: -; v_gene: TRBV12-3/TRBV12-4; abundance: few; CDR3nt: TGTGCCAGCAGTTGGGGGTACACCGGGGAGCTGTTTTTT; CDR3aa: CASSWGYTGELFF
j_gene: TRBJ2-1; d_gene: TRBD1; v_gene: TRBV4-2; abundance: few; CDR3nt: TGTGCCAGCAGCCAAGAGGTTGAGGGGGCTGTGAATGAGCAGTTCTTC; CDR3aa: CASSQEVEGAVNEQFF
j_gene: TRBJ1-1; d_gene: -; v_gene: TRBV6-1; abundance: -; CDR3nt: TGTGCCAGTCAGGACAGACACACTGAAGCTTTCTTT; CDR3aa: CASQDRHTEAFF
j_gene: TRBJ2-5; d_gene: -; v_gene: TRBV12-3/TRBV12-4; abundance: -; CDR3nt: TGTGCCAGCAGTTTACGGCAGGCTGGTAGGACCCAGTACTTC; CDR3aa: CASSLRQAGRTQYF
j_gene: TRBJ2-1; d_gene: TRBD2; v_gene: TRBV12-3/TRBV12-4; abundance: few; CDR3nt: TGTGCCAGCAGTTTAGACAGAGCGGGAGACGAGCAGTTCTTC; CDR3aa: CASSLDRAGDEQFF
j_gene: TRBJ2-1; d_gene: -; v_gene: TRBV11-2; abundance: few; CDR3nt: TGTGCCAGCTCACACTCGAGGCATGAGCAGTTCTTC; CDR3aa: CASSHSRHEQFF
j_gene: TRBJ2-3; d_gene: TRBD2; v_gene: TRBV5-1; abundance: -; CDR3nt: TGCGCCAGCAGCTTGGCCTTGGGGGGGAGCACAGATACGCAGTATTTT; CDR3aa: CASSLALGGSTDTQYF
j_gene: TRBJ2-7; d_gene: -; v_gene: TRBV29-1; abundance: few; CDR3nt: TGCAGCGTAGGGGGAACCTACGAGCAGTACTTC; CDR3aa: CSVGGTYEQYF
j_gene: TRBJ2-1; d_gene: TRBD1; v_gene: TRBV11-2; abundance: -; CDR3nt: TGTGCCAGCAGCTGGGACAGAGACAATGAGCAGTTCTTC; CDR3aa: CASSWDRDNEQFF
j_gene: TRBJ2-1; d_gene: -; v_gene: TRBV19; abundance: -; CDR3nt: TGTGCCACCAAAGTCGGACACGAAGGCTACAATGAGCAGTTCTTC; CDR3aa: CATKVGHEGYNEQFF
j_gene: TRBJ2-3; d_gene: TRBD1; v_gene: TRBV18; abundance: -; CDR3nt: TGTGCCAGCTCACCCACAGGGGTGCCCACAGATACGCAGTATTTT; CDR3aa: CASSPTGVPTDTQYF
j_gene: TRBJ2-7; d_gene: TRBD2; v_gene: TRBV12-3/TRBV12-4; abundance: -; CDR3nt: TGTGCCAGCAGTGGGACTAGCTCCTACGAGCAGTACTTC; CDR3aa: CASSGTSSYEQYF
j_gene: TRBJ1-6; d_gene: -; v_gene: TRBV6-5; abundance: few; CDR3nt: TGTGCCAGCAGACCCGACATGACCAATTCACCCCTCCACTTT; CDR3aa: CASRPDMTNSPLHF
j_gene: TRBJ1-1; d_gene: -; v_gene: TRBV5-1; abundance: -; CDR3nt: TGCGCCAGCAGCCTGACTCAGGCTGGGGTCAATACTGAAGCTTTCTTT; CDR3aa: CASSLTQAGVNTEAFF
j_gene: TRBJ2-3; d_gene: -; v_gene: TRBV7-6; abundance: few; CDR3nt: TGTGCCAGCAGCTTCGATTCGGGAGTAGATACGCAGTATTTT; CDR3aa: CASSFDSGVDTQYF
j_gene: TRBJ2-1; d_gene: TRBD2; v_gene: TRBV4-2; abundance: once; CDR3nt: TGTGCCAGCAGCCAAGAAGGGGGACTAGCGCCTGAGCAGTTCTTC; CDR3aa: CASSQEGGLAPEQFF
j_gene: TRBJ2-2; d_gene: TRBD2; v_gene: TRBV29-1; abundance: -; CDR3nt: TGCAGCGCTAAGGGACTAGCGGGGGGGGCGAACACCGGGGAGCTGTTTTTT; CDR3aa: CSAKGLAGGANTGELFF
j_gene: TRBJ2-2; d_gene: -; v_gene: TRBV29-1; abundance: -; CDR3nt: TGCAGCGCAATAACCGGGACCCACACCGGGGAGCTGTTTTTT; CDR3aa: CSAITGTHTGELFF
j_gene: TRBJ1-6; d_gene: -; v_gene: TRBV14; abundance: -; CDR3nt: TGTGCCAGCAGCCAAGTCCCAGGGACACCCCTCCACTTT; CDR3aa: CASSQVPGTPLHF
j_gene: TRBJ2-6; d_gene: -; v_gene: TRBV11-2; abundance: few; CDR3nt: TGTGCCAGCACCCTGACAGGCTACGGCGTCGGGGCCAACGTCCTGACTTTC; CDR3aa: CASTLTGYGVGANVLTF
j_gene: TRBJ1-1; d_gene: -; v_gene: TRBV5-6; abundance: many; CDR3nt: TGTGCCAGCAGCCCTGGGCCTTCGAACACTGAAGCTTTCTTT; CDR3aa: CASSPGPSNTEAFF
j_gene: TRBJ1-4; d_gene: TRBD1; v_gene: TRBV24-1; abundance: -; CDR3nt: TGTGCCACCAGTGATTCCGGGACAGGGGCAACTAATGAAAAACTGTTTTTT; CDR3aa: CATSDSGTGATNEKLFF
j_gene: TRBJ1-2; d_gene: -; v_gene: TRBV4-1; abundance: -; CDR3nt: TGCGCCAGCAGCCAAGGTTTTTCAGGGCCCTTTCGAGGCTACACCTTC; CDR3aa: CASSQGFSGPFRGYTF
j_gene: TRBJ1-4; d_gene: TRBD1; v_gene: TRBV4-1; abundance: few; CDR3nt: TGCGCCAGCAGCCACCTCCCGGGACAGGGCGGCGATGAAAAACTGTTTTTT; CDR3aa: CASSHLPGQGGDEKLFF
j_gene: TRBJ2-3; d_gene: -; v_gene: TRBV7-8; abundance: -; CDR3nt: TGTGCCAGCAGCTCGACTCCCCGCACGGTTTTAGTGTGGGGTACAGATACGCAGTATTTT; CDR3aa: CASSSTPRTVLVWGTDTQYF
j_gene: TRBJ2-2; d_gene: -; v_gene: TRBV13; abundance: -; CDR3nt: TGTGCCAGCAGCTTAGGCCTAAGCGTCGGCACCGGGGAGCTGTTTTTT; CDR3aa: CASSLGLSVGTGELFF
j_gene: TRBJ2-3; d_gene: TRBD1; v_gene: TRBV24-1; abundance: few; CDR3nt: TGTGCCACCAGTCCCAGGGGGACAGATACGCAGTATTTT; CDR3aa: CATSPRGTDTQYF
j_gene: TRBJ2-1; d_gene: -; v_gene: TRBV7-9; abundance: -; CDR3nt: TGTGCCAGCAGCTTAGGGACTACGAGCTCCTACAATGAGCAGTTCTTC; CDR3aa: CASSLGTTSSYNEQFF
j_gene: TRBJ2-6; d_gene: -; v_gene: TRBV24-1; abundance: few; CDR3nt: TGTGCCACCAGTGATTTAAGCGCGGGGGCCAACGTCCTGACTTTC; CDR3aa: CATSDLSAGANVLTF
j_gene: TRBJ1-1; d_gene: TRBD1; v_gene: TRBV12-3/TRBV12-4; abundance: -; CDR3nt: TGTGCCAGCAGGCAGGACAGGGTACAGGAAGCTTTCTTT; CDR3aa: CASRQDRVQEAFF
j_gene: TRBJ2-5; d_gene: TRBD2; v_gene: TRBV12-3/TRBV12-4; abundance: -; CDR3nt: TGTGCCAGCAGTGAGGGGACTACTAAACAAGAGACCCAGTACTTC; CDR3aa: CASSEGTTKQETQYF
j_gene: TRBJ2-1; d_gene: -; v_gene: TRBV5-1; abundance: -; CDR3nt: TGCGCCAGCAGCTTGGCGGAGGGAGCTTTCGATGAGCAGTTCTTC; CDR3aa: CASSLAEGAFDEQFF
j_gene: TRBJ2-7; d_gene: -; v_gene: TRBV20-1; abundance: few; CDR3nt: TGCAGTGCTAGAGATGGGGAGACTGCCCACTACGAGCAGTACTTC; CDR3aa: CSARDGETAHYEQYF
j_gene: TRBJ1-1; d_gene: TRBD1; v_gene: TRBV29-1; abundance: -; CDR3nt: TGCAGCGTTGGCGGAACAGGGGGCTTGAACACTGAAGCTTTCTTT; CDR3aa: CSVGGTGGLNTEAFF
j_gene: TRBJ2-7; d_gene: TRBD1; v_gene: TRBV4-2; abundance: few; CDR3nt: TGTGCCAGCAGCCAAGGCTTAGGGGGCCCATTCGAGCAGTACTTC; CDR3aa: CASSQGLGGPFEQYF
j_gene: TRBJ2-5; d_gene: TRBD2; v_gene: TRBV6-1; abundance: few; CDR3nt: TGTGCCAGCGCGGACCTACTAGCGGTACGCGAGACCCAGTACTTC; CDR3aa: CASADLLAVRETQYF
j_gene: TRBJ2-7; d_gene: TRBD2; v_gene: TRBV13; abundance: few; CDR3nt: TGTGCCAGCAGCTTAGGACCCGGGACTAGCGGGAAATACGAGCAGTACTTC; CDR3aa: CASSLGPGTSGKYEQYF
j_gene: TRBJ2-1; d_gene: -; v_gene: TRBV5-4; abundance: -; CDR3nt: TGTGCCAGCAGCTTGCGAACGGGGGCCTACAATGAGCAGTTCTTC; CDR3aa: CASSLRTGAYNEQFF
j_gene: TRBJ2-3; d_gene: -; v_gene: TRBV7-9; abundance: -; CDR3nt: TGTGCCAGCAGCTTAGCGAGGTGGACAGAGGCGCAGTATTTT; CDR3aa: CASSLARWTEAQYF
j_gene: TRBJ2-5; d_gene: TRBD2; v_gene: TRBV19; abundance: -; CDR3nt: TGTGCCAGTAGCCCCACGCGGCTAGCGGGAGGCCTACAAGAGACCCAGTACTTC; CDR3aa: CASSPTRLAGGLQETQYF
j_gene: TRBJ2-4; d_gene: TRBD1; v_gene: TRBV19; abundance: -; CDR3nt: TGTGCCAGTAGTGGATCCGGGACAGGGAACCACATTCAGTACTTC; CDR3aa: CASSGSGTGNHIQYF
j_gene: TRBJ2-2; d_gene: -; v_gene: TRBV4-1; abundance: few; CDR3nt: TGCGCCAGCAGCCAATCGATTGGGACCTCCACCGGGGAGCTGTTTTTT; CDR3aa: CASSQSIGTSTGELFF
j_gene: TRBJ2-1; d_gene: -; v_gene: TRBV7-8; abundance: few; CDR3nt: TGTGCCAGCAGCTCATGGACGCTGCTAGCGAACAATGAGCAGTTCTTC; CDR3aa: CASSSWTLLANNEQFF